Listed below are T cell receptor beta chains from one sample, sequenced in a study of T cell responses to AZD1222 COVID-19 vaccine. Only in-frame clones appear in the TCRdb table, and some are missing; sequencing was by immunoSEQ multiplex PCR. This sample has about 110,000 clones, with around 82% found just once. Sequencing was performed on peripheral blood, taken on day 0 of AZD1222 vaccination. These TCRs come from an adult in good health. CDR3s include the opening cysteine and the closing phenylalanine or tryptophan. A D gene is named only where the DNA matches it firmly. Only some rows state a clone size, as once, few, many or a class for expanded clones.

TRBJ1-2	TRBD1	TRBV2	-	CASSPREGANYGYTF	TGTGCCAGCAGTCCCCGGGAGGGGGCGAACTATGGCTACACCTTC
TRBJ2-3	-	TRBV7-3	-	CASSLNGPSTDTQYF	TGTGCCAGCAGCTTAAACGGGCCTAGCACAGATACGCAGTATTTT
TRBJ2-1	-	TRBV5-1	-	CASSAQGAGDNEQFF	TGCGCCAGCAGCGCCCAAGGGGCCGGGGACAATGAGCAGTTCTTC
TRBJ1-5	-	TRBV7-2	-	CASSLSGIHNQPQHF	TGTGCCAGCAGCTTATCGGGGATTCACAATCAGCCCCAGCATTTT
TRBJ2-1	-	TRBV6-2/TRBV6-3	once	CASSYMLGGNNEQFF	TGTGCCAGCAGTTATATGTTGGGTGGGAACAATGAGCAGTTCTTC
TRBJ2-5	-	TRBV28	-	CASSFPAQETQYF	TGTGCCAGCAGTTTTCCGGCCCAAGAGACCCAGTACTTC
TRBJ2-3	TRBD2	TRBV19	-	CASSPRGADTQYF	TGTGCCAGTAGTCCTCGGGGGGCAGATACGCAGTATTTT
TRBJ1-2	-	TRBV10-2	-	CASSESRGNYGYTF	TGCGCCAGCAGTGAGTCGAGGGGGAACTATGGCTACACCTTC
TRBJ1-1	-	TRBV11-3	-	CASSKRFGGNTEAFF	TGTGCCAGCAGCAAACGATTCGGGGGCAACACTGAAGCTTTCTTT
TRBJ1-2	-	TRBV19	-	CASKPVSDNYGYTF	TGTGCCAGTAAGCCCGTCTCCGATAACTATGGCTACACCTTC
TRBJ2-5	TRBD2	TRBV6-5	once	CASSRLGGVQETQYF	TGTGCCAGCAGTCGCCTGGGGGGGGTACAAGAGACCCAGTACTTC
TRBJ2-7	TRBD2	TRBV19	few	CASSPEGLAGPYEQYF	TGTGCCAGTAGTCCCGAGGGACTAGCGGGTCCCTACGAGCAGTACTTC
TRBJ1-2	-	TRBV11-2	-	CASSNRNYGYTF	TGTGCCAGCAGCAACCGCAACTATGGCTACACCTTC
TRBJ1-6	-	TRBV3-1/TRBV3-2	few	CASSQIQNNSPLHF	TGTGCCAGCAGCCAAATCCAGAATAATTCACCCCTCCACTTT
TRBJ2-5	-	TRBV7-9	few	CASSLKETQYF	TGTGCCAGCAGCTTAAAAGAGACCCAGTACTTC
TRBJ1-2	-	TRBV10-3	-	CAISEGQDGYTF	TGTGCCATCAGTGAAGGTCAGGATGGCTACACCTTC
TRBJ2-1	-	TRBV19	-	CASSIEALSSEQFF	TGTGCCAGTAGTATAGAGGCCCTCTCCAGTGAGCAGTTCTTC
TRBJ1-2	TRBD1	TRBV28	-	CASRTGGLDGYTF	TGTGCCAGCAGAACAGGGGGCTTGGATGGCTACACCTTC
TRBJ2-3	-	TRBV5-4	once	CASSLARLLGSGADTQYF	TGTGCCAGCAGCTTGGCCCGCCTCCTAGGTAGCGGTGCAGATACGCAGTATTTT
TRBJ2-5	-	TRBV7-2	-	CASSSGTRETQYF	TGTGCCAGCAGCTCAGGGACTCGGGAGACCCAGTACTTC
TRBJ1-6	TRBD1	TRBV7-2	-	CASSSTGGYNSPLHF	TGTGCCAGCAGCTCGACAGGGGGTTATAATTCACCCCTCCACTTT
TRBJ2-2	-	TRBV4-3	-	CASSQERVNTRELFF	TGCGCCAGCAGCCAAGAGCGGGTAAACACCAGGGAGCTGTTTTTT
TRBJ1-1	TRBD1	TRBV28	-	CASRRGTDEAFF	TGTGCCAGCAGAAGGGGGACAGATGAAGCTTTCTTT
TRBJ2-7	-	TRBV10-3	once	CAISESASLGYEQYF	TGTGCCATCAGTGAGTCTGCTAGCTTAGGCTACGAGCAGTACTTC
TRBJ2-1	-	TRBV19	-	CASSIKVSSYNEQFF	TGTGCCAGTAGTATCAAGGTGAGCTCCTACAATGAGCAGTTCTTC
TRBJ2-7	-	TRBV7-2	-	CASSSTAGIYEQYF	TGTGCCAGCAGCTCGACGGCGGGTATCTACGAGCAGTACTTC
TRBJ2-3	-	TRBV5-1	-	CASSHIGTASSTDTQYF	TGCGCCAGCAGCCATATCGGGACTGCATCTAGCACAGATACGCAGTATTTT
TRBJ1-4	-	TRBV12-3/TRBV12-4	-	CASRPTQNQKLFF	TGTGCCAGCAGGCCCACTCAGAATCAAAAACTGTTTTTT
TRBJ2-3	TRBD2	TRBV7-2	-	CASRIPGLQADTQYF	TGTGCCAGCAGGATACCGGGACTACAAGCAGATACGCAGTATTTT
TRBJ1-2	-	TRBV28	-	CATLRVATNYGYTF	TGTGCCACCTTGCGGGTGGCGACGAACTATGGCTACACCTTC
TRBJ1-1	-	TRBV30	-	CAWSGGRGWIEAFF	TGTGCCTGGAGTGGCGGTCGGGGGTGGATCGAAGCTTTCTTT
TRBJ1-4	-	TRBV7-6	-	CASSPHGEWGEKLFF	TGTGCCAGCAGCCCCCATGGGGAGTGGGGTGAAAAACTGTTTTTT
TRBJ2-1	TRBD2	TRBV5-4	-	CASSFAFSGTIYNEQFF	TGTGCCAGCAGCTTCGCCTTTAGCGGGACCATCTACAATGAGCAGTTCTTC
TRBJ2-3	TRBD1	TRBV5-1	-	CASSPTGTGGTDTQYF	TGCGCCAGCAGCCCCACCGGGACAGGGGGCACAGATACGCAGTATTTT
TRBJ2-7	-	TRBV9	-	CASSVLPGHSYEQYF	TGTGCCAGCAGCGTTCTACCAGGGCACTCCTACGAGCAGTACTTC
TRBJ2-3	-	TRBV28	-	CASSLTVIRTQYF	TGTGCCAGCAGTTTAACTGTGATAAGGACGCAGTATTTT
TRBJ2-7	-	TRBV5-1	-	CASSKQPGRIYEQYF	TGCGCCAGCAGCAAACAGCCGGGACGGATCTACGAGCAGTACTTC
TRBJ2-1	-	TRBV5-1	few	CASSFLQRAYNEQFF	TGCGCCAGCAGCTTCCTTCAGCGGGCCTACAATGAGCAGTTCTTC
TRBJ1-6	-	TRBV2	-	CASSEIRPYNSPLHF	TGTGCCAGCAGTGAGATCAGACCCTATAATTCACCCCTCCACTTT
TRBJ2-7	-	TRBV5-1	few	CASSPHAGFSSSYEQYF	TGCGCCAGCAGCCCTCACGCAGGATTTAGTAGCTCCTACGAGCAGTACTTC
TRBJ2-1	TRBD2	TRBV6-5	-	CASSYGRGGVNEQFF	TGTGCCAGCAGTTACGGGCGGGGGGGCGTCAACGAGCAGTTCTTC
TRBJ1-6	-	TRBV6-5	-	CASSYSRPTWTSPLHF	TGTGCCAGCAGTTACTCAAGGCCAACCTGGACGTCACCCCTCCACTTT
TRBJ2-3	-	TRBV2	-	CASRIRGTDTQYF	TGTGCCAGCAGGATCCGGGGGACAGATACGCAGTATTTT
TRBJ1-2	TRBD1	TRBV28	-	CASSKRGRGYTF	TGTGCCAGCAGTAAGAGGGGGCGAGGCTACACCTTC
TRBJ2-1	-	TRBV7-6	-	CASSLGGTPYNEQFF	TGTGCCAGCAGCTTAGGCGGGACCCCCTACAATGAGCAGTTCTTC
TRBJ1-3	-	TRBV19	-	CASSIGRFSGNTIYF	TGTGCCAGTAGTATCGGCCGGTTCTCTGGAAACACCATATATTTT
TRBJ1-1	-	TRBV11-2	few	CASSPRPGLNTEAFF	TGTGCCAGCAGCCCGAGGCCGGGACTGAACACTGAAGCTTTCTTT